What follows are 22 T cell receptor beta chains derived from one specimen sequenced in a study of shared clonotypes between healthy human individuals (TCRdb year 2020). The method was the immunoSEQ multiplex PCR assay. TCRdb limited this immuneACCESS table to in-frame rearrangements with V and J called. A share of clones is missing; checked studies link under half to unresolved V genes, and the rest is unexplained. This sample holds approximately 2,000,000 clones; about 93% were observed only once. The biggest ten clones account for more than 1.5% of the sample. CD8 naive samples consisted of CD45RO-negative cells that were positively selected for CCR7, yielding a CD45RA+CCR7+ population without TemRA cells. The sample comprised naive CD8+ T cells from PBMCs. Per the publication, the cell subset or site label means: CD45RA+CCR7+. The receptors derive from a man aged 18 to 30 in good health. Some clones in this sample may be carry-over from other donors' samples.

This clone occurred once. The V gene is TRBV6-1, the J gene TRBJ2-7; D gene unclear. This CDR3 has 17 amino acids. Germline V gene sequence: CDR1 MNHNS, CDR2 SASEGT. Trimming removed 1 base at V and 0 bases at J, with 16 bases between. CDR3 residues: CASSEGVRSSSSYEQYF. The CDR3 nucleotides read TGTGCCAGCAGTGAAGGAGTTAGGTCCAGCTCCTCCTACGAGCAGTACTTC.

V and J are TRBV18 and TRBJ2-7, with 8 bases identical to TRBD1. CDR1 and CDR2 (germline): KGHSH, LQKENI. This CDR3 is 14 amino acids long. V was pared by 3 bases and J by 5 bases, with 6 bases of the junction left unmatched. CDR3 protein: CASSPEGQENEQYF. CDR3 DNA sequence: TGTGCCAGCTCACCGGAGGGACAGGAGAACGAGCAGTACTTC.

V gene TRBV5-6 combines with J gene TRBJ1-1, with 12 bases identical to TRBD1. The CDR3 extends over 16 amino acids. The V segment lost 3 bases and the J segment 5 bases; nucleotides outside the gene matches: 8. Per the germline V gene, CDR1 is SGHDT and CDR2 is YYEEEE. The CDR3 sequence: CASSSTGTGGRTEAFF. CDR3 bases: TGTGCCAGCAGCTCTACCGGGACAGGGGGCCGGACTGAAGCTTTCTTT.

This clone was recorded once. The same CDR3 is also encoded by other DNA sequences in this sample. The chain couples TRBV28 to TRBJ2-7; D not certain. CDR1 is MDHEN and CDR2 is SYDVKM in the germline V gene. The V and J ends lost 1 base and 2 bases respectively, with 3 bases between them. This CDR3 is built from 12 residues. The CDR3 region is CASSLSAYEQYF. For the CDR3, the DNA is TGTGCCAGCAGTTTATCAGCCTACGAGCAGTACTTC. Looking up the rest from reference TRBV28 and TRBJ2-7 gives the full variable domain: DVKVTQSSRYLVKRTGEKVFLECVQDMDHENMFWYRQDPGLGLRLIYFSYDVKMKEKGDIPEGYSVSREKKERFSLILESASTNQTSMYLCASSLSAYEQYFGPGTRLTVT.

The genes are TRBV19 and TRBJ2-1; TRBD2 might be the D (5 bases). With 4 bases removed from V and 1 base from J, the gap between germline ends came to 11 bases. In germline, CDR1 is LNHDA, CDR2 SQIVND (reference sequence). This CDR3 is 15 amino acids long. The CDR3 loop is CASSTGVGSYNEQFF. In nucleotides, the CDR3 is TGTGCCAGTAGTACCGGGGTCGGATCCTACAATGAGCAGTTCTTC.

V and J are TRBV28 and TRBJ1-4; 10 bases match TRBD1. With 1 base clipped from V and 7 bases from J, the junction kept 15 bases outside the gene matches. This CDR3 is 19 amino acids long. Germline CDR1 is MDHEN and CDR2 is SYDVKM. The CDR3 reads CASSLLGTGVYQGGEKLFF. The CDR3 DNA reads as TGTGCCAGCAGTTTATTGGGGACAGGGGTGTACCAGGGGGGTGAAAAACTGTTTTTT.

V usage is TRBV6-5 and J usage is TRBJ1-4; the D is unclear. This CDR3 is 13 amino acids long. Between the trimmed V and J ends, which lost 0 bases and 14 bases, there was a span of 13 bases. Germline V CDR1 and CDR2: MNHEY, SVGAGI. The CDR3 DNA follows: TGTGCCAGCAGTTACTCGGAAAGAGACGACCTGTTTTTT. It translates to CASSYSERDDLFF.

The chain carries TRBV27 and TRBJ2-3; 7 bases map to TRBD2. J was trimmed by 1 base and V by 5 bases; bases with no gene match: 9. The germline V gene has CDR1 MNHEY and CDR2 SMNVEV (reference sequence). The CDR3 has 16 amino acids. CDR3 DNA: TGTGCCAGCAGTGCGCGGGCGGGAGAAGGCACAGATACGCAGTATTTT. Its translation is CASSARAGEGTDTQYF.

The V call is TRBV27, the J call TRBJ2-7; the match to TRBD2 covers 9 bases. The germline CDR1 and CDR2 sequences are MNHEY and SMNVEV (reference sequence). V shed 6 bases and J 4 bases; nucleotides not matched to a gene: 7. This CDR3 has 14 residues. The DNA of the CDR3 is TGTGCCAGCAGCAGTGTTAGCGGGAGATACGAGCAGTACTTC. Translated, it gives CASSSVSGRYEQYF.

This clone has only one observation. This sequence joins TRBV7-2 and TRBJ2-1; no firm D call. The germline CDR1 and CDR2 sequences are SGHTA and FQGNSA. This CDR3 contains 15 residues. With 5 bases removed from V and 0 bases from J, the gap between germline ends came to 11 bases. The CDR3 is CASSPSPSSYNEQFF. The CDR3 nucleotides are TGTGCCAGCAGCCCCTCCCCTAGCTCCTACAATGAGCAGTTCTTC.

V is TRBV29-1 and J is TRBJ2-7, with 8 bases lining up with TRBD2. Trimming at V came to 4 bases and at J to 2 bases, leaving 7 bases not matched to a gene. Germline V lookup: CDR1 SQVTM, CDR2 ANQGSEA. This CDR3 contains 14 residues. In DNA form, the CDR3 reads TGCAGCGTTGGTATGCGGGAGGCCCCCTACGAGCAGTACTTC. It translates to CSVGMREAPYEQYF.

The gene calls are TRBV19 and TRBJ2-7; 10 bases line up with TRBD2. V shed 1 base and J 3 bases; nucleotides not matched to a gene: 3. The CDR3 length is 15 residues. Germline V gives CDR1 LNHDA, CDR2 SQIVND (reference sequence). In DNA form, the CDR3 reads TGTGCCAGTAGTATAGCCCCTAGCGGGAGCTACGAGCAGTACTTC. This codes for CASSIAPSGSYEQYF.

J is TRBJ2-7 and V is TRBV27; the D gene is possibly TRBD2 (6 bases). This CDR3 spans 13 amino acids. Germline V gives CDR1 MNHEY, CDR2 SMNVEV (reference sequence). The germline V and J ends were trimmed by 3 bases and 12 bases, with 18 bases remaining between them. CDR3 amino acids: CASSFSGVEGPYF. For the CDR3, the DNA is TGTGCCAGCAGTTTCAGTGGTGTGGAGGGGCCGTACTTC.

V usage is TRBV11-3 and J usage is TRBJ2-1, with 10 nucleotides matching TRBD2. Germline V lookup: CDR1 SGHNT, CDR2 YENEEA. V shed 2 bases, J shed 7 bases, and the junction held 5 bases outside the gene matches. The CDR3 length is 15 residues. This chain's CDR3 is CASSLRASGSNEQFF. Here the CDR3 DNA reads TGTGCCAGCAGCTTAAGGGCTAGCGGGAGTAATGAGCAGTTCTTC.

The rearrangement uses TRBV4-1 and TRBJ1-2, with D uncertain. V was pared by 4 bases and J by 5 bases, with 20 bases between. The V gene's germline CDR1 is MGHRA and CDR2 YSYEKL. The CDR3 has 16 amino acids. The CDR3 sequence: CASSPIGPVSVYGYTF. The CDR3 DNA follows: TGCGCCAGCAGCCCGATCGGTCCGGTAAGCGTATATGGCTACACCTTC.

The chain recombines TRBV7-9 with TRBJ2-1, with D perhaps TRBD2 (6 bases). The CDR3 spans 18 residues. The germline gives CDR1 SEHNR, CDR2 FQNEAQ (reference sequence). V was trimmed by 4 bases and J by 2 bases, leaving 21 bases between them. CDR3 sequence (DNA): TGTGCCAGCAGCTCCCCCCACACGGGGGAAGTCCCCTACAATGAGCAGTTCTTC. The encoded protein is CASSSPHTGEVPYNEQFF.

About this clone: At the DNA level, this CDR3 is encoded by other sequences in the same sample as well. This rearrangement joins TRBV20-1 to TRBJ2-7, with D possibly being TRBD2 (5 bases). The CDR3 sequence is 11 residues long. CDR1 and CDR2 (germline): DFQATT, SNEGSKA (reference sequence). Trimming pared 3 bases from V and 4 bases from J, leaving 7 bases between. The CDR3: CSASEGYEQYF. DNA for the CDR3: TGCAGTGCTAGTGAGGGATACGAGCAGTACTTC.

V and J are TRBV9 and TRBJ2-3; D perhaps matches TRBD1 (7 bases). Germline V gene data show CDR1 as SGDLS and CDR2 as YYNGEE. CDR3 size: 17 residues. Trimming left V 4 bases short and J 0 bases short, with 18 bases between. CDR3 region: CASSPFSGGRSTDTQYF. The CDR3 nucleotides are TGTGCCAGCAGCCCCTTCTCAGGGGGGAGGAGCACAGATACGCAGTATTTT.

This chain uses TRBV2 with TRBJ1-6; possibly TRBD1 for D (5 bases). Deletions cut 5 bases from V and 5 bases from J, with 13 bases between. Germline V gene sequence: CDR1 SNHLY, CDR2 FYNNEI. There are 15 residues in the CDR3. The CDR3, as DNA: TGTGCCAGCAGTTGGAGGGACCGAAATAATTCACCCCTCCACTTT. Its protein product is CASSWRDRNNSPLHF.

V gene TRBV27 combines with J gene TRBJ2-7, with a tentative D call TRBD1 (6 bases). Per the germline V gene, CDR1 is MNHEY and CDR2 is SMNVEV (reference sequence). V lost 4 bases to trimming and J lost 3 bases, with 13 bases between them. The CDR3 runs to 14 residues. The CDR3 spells CASSSQGRGYEQYF. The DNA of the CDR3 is TGTGCCAGCAGTTCACAGGGTAGGGGCTACGAGCAGTACTTC.

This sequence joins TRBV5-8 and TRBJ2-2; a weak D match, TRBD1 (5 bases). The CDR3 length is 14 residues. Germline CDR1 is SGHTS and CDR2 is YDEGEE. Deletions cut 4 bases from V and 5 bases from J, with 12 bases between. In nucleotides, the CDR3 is TGTGCCAGCAGCAGGGGCAGGGCTACCGGGGAGCTGTTTTTT. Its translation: CASSRGRATGELFF.

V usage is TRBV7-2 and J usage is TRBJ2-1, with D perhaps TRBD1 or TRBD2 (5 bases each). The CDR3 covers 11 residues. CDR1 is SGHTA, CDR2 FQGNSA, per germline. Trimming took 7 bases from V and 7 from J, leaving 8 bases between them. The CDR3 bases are TGTGCCAGCACCTGGGGGAATGAGCAGTTCTTC. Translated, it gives CASTWGNEQFF.